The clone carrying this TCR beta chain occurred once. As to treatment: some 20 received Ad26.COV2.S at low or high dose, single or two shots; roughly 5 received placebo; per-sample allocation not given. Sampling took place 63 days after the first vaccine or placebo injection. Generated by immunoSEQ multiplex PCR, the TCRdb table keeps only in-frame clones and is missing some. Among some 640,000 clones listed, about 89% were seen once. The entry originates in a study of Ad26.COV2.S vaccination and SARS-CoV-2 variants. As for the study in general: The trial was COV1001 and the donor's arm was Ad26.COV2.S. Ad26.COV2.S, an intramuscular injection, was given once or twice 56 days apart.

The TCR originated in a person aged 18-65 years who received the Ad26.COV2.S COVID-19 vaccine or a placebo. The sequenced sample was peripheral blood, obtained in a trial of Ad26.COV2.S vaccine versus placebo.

The CDR3 reads CASSRGGKYNEQFF. The CDR3 bases are TGTGCCAGTAGCCGGGGCGGGAAATACAATGAGCAGTTCTTC. The rearrangement links TRBV19 to TRBJ2-1; possible D gene TRBD2, 6 bases. This CDR3 spans 14 amino acids. V was trimmed by 6 bases and J by 4 bases, leaving 13 bases between them. Per the germline V gene, CDR1 is LNHDA and CDR2 is SQIVND (reference sequence).